These 26 T cell receptor beta chains share one sample of origin, sequenced in a study of shared clonotypes between healthy human individuals. TCRdb's copy holds only in-frame clones and misses some; the assay was immunoSEQ multiplex PCR. The sample includes roughly 2.5 million clones, 90% to 95% of them seen just once. Sequenced material: naive CD4+ T cells sorted from blood. Specified subset: CD45RA+ positively selected. Receptor source: a man aged 18 to 29 in good health.

The count of this clone is one. The chain is built from TRBV5-1 and TRBJ2-5; no reliable D call. The length of the CDR3 is 14 residues. In germline, CDR1 is SGHRS, CDR2 YFSETQ. The germline V and J ends were trimmed by 2 bases and 5 bases, with 13 bases remaining between them. CDR3 loop: CASSFSGSVETQYF. Here the CDR3 DNA reads TGCGCCAGCAGCTTTAGTGGGTCGGTCGAGACCCAGTACTTC.

This clone showed up just once. The chain joins TRBV28 to TRBJ1-5, with no clear D. Trimming pared 4 bases from V and 4 bases from J, leaving 8 bases between. CDR3 length equals 13 residues. Germline V gene data show CDR1 as MDHEN and CDR2 as SYDVKM. The CDR3 loop is CASSSSKNQPQHF. CDR3 nucleotide sequence: TGTGCCAGCAGTTCCTCTAAGAATCAGCCCCAGCATTTT.

J is TRBJ1-3 and V is TRBV19; D gene ambiguous. CDR1 and CDR2 (germline): LNHDA, SQIVND (reference sequence). There are 16 residues in the CDR3. Trimming removed 7 bases from V and 0 bases from J, with 16 bases in between. CDR3 sequence reads: CASTYSWAASGNTIYF. The CDR3 bases are TGTGCCAGTACTTATAGTTGGGCAGCCTCTGGAAACACCATATATTTT. Supplemented by reference TRBV19 and TRBJ1-3, the full variable domain reads DGGITQSPKYLFRKEGQNVTLSCEQNLNHDAMYWYRQDPGQGLRLIYYSQIVNDFQKGDIAEGYSVSREKKESFPLTVTSAQKNPTAFYLCASTYSWAASGNTIYFGEGSWLTVV.

The chain links TRBV30 to TRBJ1-1; D uncertain. The CDR3 consists of 15 residues. Germline values: CDR1 GTSNPN, CDR2 SVGIG (reference sequence). Trimming stripped 2 bases from V and 4 bases from J, with 17 bases between. DNA of the CDR3: TGTGCCTGGAGTTGGACGGATGCCTCGAGCACTGAAGCTTTCTTT. Translated, it gives CAWSWTDASSTEAFF.

This clone is a singleton in its sample. The chain employs TRBV9 and TRBJ2-3, with 7 bases fitting TRBD2. Germline loops: CDR1 SGDLS, CDR2 YYNGEE. The CDR3 covers 16 residues. The junction had 6 bases not matched to a gene; V was cut back by 1 base and J by 1 base. This CDR3 reads CASSVKERGGTDTQYF. The CDR3 DNA sequence: TGTGCCAGCAGCGTAAAGGAGCGGGGCGGCACAGATACGCAGTATTTT.

This chain joins TRBV28 and TRBJ1-5, with TRBD1 as a possible D gene (5 bases). The CDR3 runs 16 residues. Germline V lookup: CDR1 MDHEN, CDR2 SYDVKM. V lost 4 bases and J lost 4, with 17 bases in between. CDR3 DNA sequence: TGTGCCAGCAGTTCGGCGACGGGGGAAGGGAATCAGCCCCAGCATTTT. Translated, it gives CASSSATGEGNQPQHF.

The J gene is TRBJ2-3, the V gene TRBV30; 7 bases are shared with TRBD2. J gave up 2 bases and V 5 bases, and 10 bases lay outside the gene matches. Germline values: CDR1 GTSNPN, CDR2 SVGIG (reference sequence). There are 15 residues in the CDR3. The DNA for the CDR3 is TGTGCCTGGGCGCAGCAAGCGGGGATCACAGATACGCAGTATTTT. It translates to CAWAQQAGITDTQYF.

The count of this clone is one. The chain recombines TRBV18 with TRBJ1-2, with a tentative D call TRBD1 (5 bases). Germline V lookup: CDR1 KGHSH, CDR2 LQKENI. The CDR3 consists of 14 residues. Trimming removed 6 bases from V and 0 bases from J, with 11 bases in between. This CDR3 is CASSRDGANYGYTF. The CDR3 bases are TGTGCCAGCTCCCGGGACGGAGCTAACTATGGCTACACCTTC.

V gene TRBV5-8 combines with J gene TRBJ1-1; no reliable D call. Germline V lookup: CDR1 SGHTS, CDR2 YDEGEE. The V end was cut by 0 bases, the J end by 0 bases, with 6 bases between. This CDR3 is built from 14 residues. CDR3 amino acids: CASSLGLMNTEAFF. The CDR3 bases are TGTGCCAGCAGCTTGGGACTGATGAACACTGAAGCTTTCTTT. Full variable domain (missing parts from reference TRBV5-8 and TRBJ1-1): EAGVTQSPTHLIKTRGQQATLRCSPISGHTSVYWYQQALGLGLQFLLWYDEGEERNRGNFPPRFSGRQFPNYSSELNVNALELEDSALYLCASSLGLMNTEAFFGQGTRLTVV.

This chain joins TRBV7-8 and TRBJ2-5, with TRBD1 matching over 10 bases. Germline-derived CDR1 and CDR2 are SGHVS and FQNEAQ. The ends lost 5 bases at V and 7 bases at J; junction bases unmatched: 10. The CDR3 has 15 amino acids. CDR3 residues: CASSAAPGQGPTQYF. In DNA, the CDR3 is TGTGCCAGCAGCGCCGCGCCGGGACAGGGGCCGACCCAGTACTTC.

V and J are TRBV7-6 and TRBJ1-1, with D unresolved. V was trimmed by 3 bases and J by 1 base, leaving 12 bases between them. The germline V gene has CDR1 SGHVS and CDR2 FNYEAQ. The CDR3 has 15 residues. The CDR3 loop reads CASSFLSGGNTEAFF. The CDR3 nucleotides are TGTGCCAGCAGCTTCCTCTCGGGAGGGAACACTGAAGCTTTCTTT.

As concerns this clone: The sample holds other DNA sequences that translate to the same CDR3. The V call is TRBV20-1, the J call TRBJ2-3; a possible D gene is TRBD2 (5 bases). Trimming cost V 6 bases and J 3 bases, with 7 bases left between them. The CDR3 length is 11 residues. Germline V gives CDR1 DFQATT, CDR2 SNEGSKA (reference sequence). CDR3 sequence: CSATGTDTQYF. The CDR3 DNA sequence: TGCAGTGCAACGGGGACAGATACGCAGTATTTT.

V usage is TRBV6-5 and J usage is TRBJ2-1, with D perhaps matching TRBD1 (7 bases). Trimming cost V 6 bases and J 10 bases, with 19 bases left between them. CDR1 and CDR2 (germline): MNHEY, SVGAGI. The CDR3 sequence is 14 residues long. This chain's CDR3 is CASRGTRGVEEQFF. The CDR3 DNA reads TGTGCCAGCAGAGGGACCAGGGGGGTAGAAGAGCAGTTCTTC.

This chain joins TRBV5-3 and TRBJ1-5, with a tentative D call TRBD1 (5 bases). TRBV5-3 is filed as an ORF, its function uncertain. The V gene lost 0 bases and the J gene lost 4 bases, with 14 bases spanning the gap. The CDR3 runs 16 residues. The chain's CDR3 is CARSLAVVRENQPQHF. CDR3 nucleotide sequence: TGTGCCAGAAGCTTGGCTGTCGTCAGGGAAAATCAGCCCCAGCATTTT.

The chain joins TRBV5-1 to TRBJ2-3; 7 positions match TRBD2. CDR3 length: 16 residues. After removal of 6 bases from V and 2 bases from J, the junction contained 12 bases not matched to a gene. CDR1 SGHRS and CDR2 YFSETQ come from the germline V gene. The CDR3 spells CASTPGERGVTDTQYF. The CDR3 bases are TGCGCCAGCACCCCGGGAGAGCGGGGAGTCACAGATACGCAGTATTTT.

The chain couples TRBV7-3 to TRBJ2-7; 10 nucleotides line up with TRBD1. This CDR3 is built from 15 residues. Looked up from germline, CDR1 is SGHTA and CDR2 is FQGTGA. Trimming removed 7 bases from V and 2 bases from J; junction bases left unmatched: 8. CDR3 DNA sequence: TGTGCCAGCACCCGAACCGGGACAGGGGCCTACGAGCAGTACTTC. It is translated as CASTRTGTGAYEQYF.

Regarding this clone: Other DNA sequences within the sample encode an identical CDR3. The V call is TRBV6-1, the J call TRBJ2-7, with 9 bases that match TRBD1. Germline CDR1 reads MNHNS; CDR2 reads SASEGT. This CDR3 has 14 residues. The V segment lost 4 bases and the J segment 3 bases; nucleotides outside the gene matches: 4. CDR3 in DNA: TGTGCCAGCAGTGCGACGGGACAGGGCTACGAGCAGTACTTC. As protein: CASSATGQGYEQYF.

With respect to this clone: At the DNA level, this CDR3 is encoded by other sequences in the same sample as well. The genes are TRBV5-4 and TRBJ2-5; either TRBD1 or TRBD2 may supply D (5 bases each). CDR1 and CDR2 from the germline V gene are SGHNT and YYREEE (reference sequence). With 0 bases removed from V and 0 bases from J, the gap between germline ends came to 9 bases. The CDR3 totals 15 residues. CDR3: CASSLGQGHQETQYF. The CDR3 nucleotides are TGTGCCAGCAGCTTGGGCCAGGGACACCAAGAGACCCAGTACTTC.

The rearrangement joins TRBV28 to TRBJ2-7; unclear D gene. Looked up from germline, CDR1 is MDHEN and CDR2 is SYDVKM. This CDR3 region has 18 residues. Trimming shortened V by 5 bases and J by 3 bases, and 26 bases separated the two germline ends. CDR3 region: CASSPFRSLSDQIYEQYF. Here the CDR3 DNA reads TGTGCCAGCAGTCCGTTCCGCAGTTTATCCGACCAAATCTACGAGCAGTACTTC.

The chain couples TRBV6-5 to TRBJ2-5, with TRBD1 matching 11 bases. J gave up 7 bases and V 8 bases, and 6 bases lay outside the gene matches. Germline CDR1 is MNHEY and CDR2 is SVGAGI. This CDR3 comprises 13 residues. CDR3 DNA: TGTGCCAGCGTCCGGGGACAGGGGGGGACCCAGTACTTC. Translated: CASVRGQGGTQYF.

The count of this clone is one. V and J are TRBV18 and TRBJ1-1; the match to TRBD1 covers 7 bases. The CDR3 consists of 15 residues. V was pared by 4 bases and J by 4 bases, with 9 bases of the junction left unmatched. The germline CDR1 and CDR2 sequences are KGHSH and LQKENI. For the CDR3, the DNA is TGTGCCAGCTCACTCACAGGGGAAAGAAGCACTGAAGCTTTCTTT. Its translation: CASSLTGERSTEAFF.

This CDR3 reads CASSLEQGSGANVLTF. CDR3 DNA sequence: TGTGCCAGCAGTCTTGAACAGGGCTCTGGGGCCAACGTCCTGACTTTC. The chain is built from TRBV27 and TRBJ2-6; TRBD1 is a possible D gene (6 bases). CDR3 size: 16 residues. V gave up 5 bases and J gave up 0 bases, with 11 bases separating them. The germline V gene has CDR1 MNHEY and CDR2 SMNVEV (reference sequence).

The rearrangement uses TRBV7-9 and TRBJ2-4, with D perhaps matching TRBD2 (6 bases). With 1 base removed from V and 15 bases from J, the gap between germline ends came to 22 bases. Looked up from germline, CDR1 is SEHNR and CDR2 is FQNEAQ (reference sequence). The CDR3 has 15 residues. The CDR3 DNA reads TGTGCCAGCAGCTTAGGCACGGTGGGACTCCTTACTATGTACTTC. It yields the protein CASSLGTVGLLTMYF.

V and J are TRBV27 and TRBJ2-1; 9 bases agree with TRBD2. CDR1 is MNHEY and CDR2 is SMNVEV in the germline V gene (reference sequence). V lost 6 bases to trimming and J lost 12 bases; unmatched junction nucleotides: 9. This CDR3 comprises 13 residues. The CDR3 DNA reads as TGTGCCAGCAGAGGGACTAGCAAGCCGGCGCAGTTCTTC. Encoded protein: CASRGTSKPAQFF.

The chain recombines TRBV30 with TRBJ1-6; D might be TRBD1 (6 bases). Germline V gives CDR1 GTSNPN, CDR2 SVGIG (reference sequence). Between the trimmed V and J ends, which lost 3 bases and 14 bases, there was a span of 20 bases. This CDR3 is 14 amino acids long. The DNA of the CDR3 is TGTGCCTGGAGGGGGGGCCAGGCCGTAAGAGCCCTCCACTTT. Translating gives CAWRGGQAVRALHF.

The chain has TRBV5-1 and TRBJ1-2, with TRBD1 matching 10 bases. This CDR3 has 15 amino acids. Germline trimming cut 4 bases from V and 4 bases from J; bases unmatched to any gene: 7. Germline V gene sequence: CDR1 SGHRS, CDR2 YFSETQ. The CDR3 sequence: CASSAGDRGSYGYTF. CDR3 DNA sequence: TGCGCCAGCAGCGCTGGGGACAGGGGCTCCTATGGCTACACCTTC.